This TCR beta chain was captured in a study of radiotherapy plus CTLA-4 blockade in lung cancer. Whole-study context: Overall, 18% of patients showed an objective response, while roughly 28% attained disease control. Study-wide results and limits: The study found tumor-derived TCR clones expanded in blood after radiotherapy plus ipilimumab. Reports state that early shifts in blood T cell clones, with interferon-beta, best predicted response.

Measured with immunoSEQ multiplex PCR; TCRdb has only the in-frame clones, and not every one. This sample has about 99,000 clones, with just over 85% found just once. Enrolled patients, whose metastatic non-small-cell lung cancer was chemo-refractory, received focal radiation plus CTLA-4 blockade with ipilimumab. Of note for this clone: Antigen unknown.

The clonotype was recovered from a human donor with non-small cell lung cancer that progressed on radiotherapy plus ipilimumab. The material sequenced was peripheral blood, taken from a patient treated with radiotherapy plus ipilimumab.

The CDR3 protein is CASSTGPSGRYSTDTQYF. In DNA form, the CDR3 reads TGTGCCAGCAGCACGGGTCCTAGCGGGAGGTACAGCACAGATACGCAGTATTTT. The chain has TRBV5-4 and TRBJ2-3, with 11 bases that match TRBD2. Looked up from germline, CDR1 is SGHNT and CDR2 is YYREEE (reference sequence). The CDR3 has 18 amino acids. V was pared by 4 bases and J by 0 bases, with 10 bases of the junction left unmatched.